This TCR beta chain was identified in a study of response to subunit inactivated influenza vaccine. Findings and caveats of the study: Each seasonal influenza vaccination, the authors suggested, recruits few new T cells.

Trimming shortened V by 5 bases and J by 3 bases, and 15 bases separated the two germline ends. The length of the CDR3 is 14 residues. Germline V lookup: CDR1 SGHKS, CDR2 YYEKEE (reference sequence). Only a few counts were recorded for this clonotype. Its cognate antigen is unknown. MiXCR, run by TCRdb on the RT-PCR reads, gives a single entry per CDR3 protein. The sample contains over 750,000 distinct CDR3 sequences, about 20% of which appear only once. This TCR derives from a man aged 45-60 years who received an inactivated influenza vaccine. Here the sequenced sample was PBMCs from blood, taken 5 to 6 days after vaccination. The chain couples TRBV5-5 to TRBJ2-7; D uncertain. The CDR3 nucleotides are TGTGCCAGCAGACTTATTCTTGGCTACTACGAGCAGTACTTC. Protein: CASRLILGYYEQYF.